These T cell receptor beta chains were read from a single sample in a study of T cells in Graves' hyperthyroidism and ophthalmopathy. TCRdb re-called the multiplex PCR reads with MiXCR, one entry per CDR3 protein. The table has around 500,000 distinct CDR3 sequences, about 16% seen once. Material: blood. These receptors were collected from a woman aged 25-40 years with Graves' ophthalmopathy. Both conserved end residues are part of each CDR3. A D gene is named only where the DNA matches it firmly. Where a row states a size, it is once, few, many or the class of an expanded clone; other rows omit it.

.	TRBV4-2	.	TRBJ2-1	CASSQGIPNGKEQFF	TGTGCCAGCAGCCAAGGAATCCCAAATGGGAAGGAGCAGTTCTTC
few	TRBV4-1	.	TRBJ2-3	CASSQDGLLSTQYF	TGCGCCAGCAGCCAAGATGGATTACTGAGTACGCAGTATTTT
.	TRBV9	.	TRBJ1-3	CASSVVASSGNTIYF	TGTGCCAGCAGCGTAGTGGCCTCCTCTGGAAACACCATATATTTT
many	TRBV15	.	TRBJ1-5	CATSRGRGLNDQPQHF	TGTGCCACCAGCAGGGGTAGAGGGCTAAACGATCAGCCCCAGCATTTT
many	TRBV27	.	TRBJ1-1	CASSPPSGGQTEAFF	TGTGCCAGCAGTCCACCCTCGGGGGGTCAAACTGAAGCTTTCTTT
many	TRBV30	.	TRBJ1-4	CAWSTRSGSRVEKLFF	TGTGCCTGGAGTACTCGTTCAGGTTCGCGGGTTGAAAAACTGTTTTTT
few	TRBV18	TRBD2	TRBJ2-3	CASSATSGITDTQYF	TGTGCCAGCTCGGCGACTAGCGGGATCACAGATACGCAGTATTTT
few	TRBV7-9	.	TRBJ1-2	CASSLERGDYGYTF	TGTGCCAGCAGCTTAGAGCGGGGGGACTATGGCTACACCTTC
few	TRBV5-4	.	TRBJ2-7	CASRVQGSEQYF	TGTGCCAGCAGAGTACAGGGATCCGAGCAGTACTTC
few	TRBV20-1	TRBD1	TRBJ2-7	CSATSIRGQGKYEQYF	TGCAGTGCTACTAGCATAAGAGGACAGGGGAAATACGAGCAGTACTTC
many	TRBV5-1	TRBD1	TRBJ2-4	CASSGGQGASVRAKNIQYF	TGCGCCAGCAGCGGAGGACAGGGGGCAAGCGTGCGGGCCAAAAACATTCAGTACTTC
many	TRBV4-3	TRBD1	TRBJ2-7	CASSQERTGEDEQYF	TGCGCCAGCAGCCAAGAACGGACAGGGGAGGACGAGCAGTACTTC
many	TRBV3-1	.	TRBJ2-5	CASSQDFGETQYF	TGTGCCAGCAGCCAAGACTTTGGAGAGACCCAGTACTTC
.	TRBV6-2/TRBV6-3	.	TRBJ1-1	CASRRQEGNTEAFF	TGTGCCAGCAGACGTCAGGAGGGGAACACTGAAGCTTTCTTT
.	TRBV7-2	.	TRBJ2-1	CASSARGLANEQFF	TGTGCCAGCAGCGCTAGAGGGCTAGCCAATGAGCAGTTCTTC
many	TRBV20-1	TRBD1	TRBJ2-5	CSARDLIGGTGQETQYF	TGCAGTGCTAGAGATCTAATAGGGGGGACAGGGCAAGAGACCCAGTACTTC
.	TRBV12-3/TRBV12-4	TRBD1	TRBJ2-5	CATSDPGWTGGFGETQYF	TGTGCCACCAGTGACCCCGGATGGACAGGGGGGTTCGGGGAGACCCAGTACTTC
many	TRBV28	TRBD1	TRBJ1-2	CASSTGQVYGYTF	TGTGCCAGCAGCACGGGACAGGTCTATGGCTACACCTTC
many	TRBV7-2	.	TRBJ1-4	CASTDGSLATNEKLFF	TGTGCCAGCACGGATGGAAGCCTTGCAACTAATGAAAAACTGTTTTTT
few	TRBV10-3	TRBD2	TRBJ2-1	CATSAGSGTATRLEQFF	TGTGCCACTTCGGCGGGGAGCGGGACCGCGACCCGCCTTGAGCAGTTCTTC
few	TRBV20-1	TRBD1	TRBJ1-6	CSAQTGQSNSPLHF	TGCAGTGCGCAAACGGGACAGTCCAATTCACCCCTCCACTTT
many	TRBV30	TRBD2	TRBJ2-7	CAWSVAGGPGEQYF	TGTGCCTGGAGTGTAGCGGGAGGGCCTGGAGAGCAGTACTTC
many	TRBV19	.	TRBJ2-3	CAKSRPTVTDTQYF	TGTGCCAAAAGCCGACCGACAGTCACAGATACGCAGTATTTT
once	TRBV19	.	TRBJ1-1	CASTLGLLNTEAFF	TGTGCCAGTACCCTGGGACTCTTGAACACTGAAGCTTTCTTT